The next 17 T cell receptor beta chains were all read from a single sample in a study of blood T cell repertoires in COVID-19. Method: immunoSEQ multiplex PCR; TCRdb's copy keeps in-frame clones and lacks some. Here the sample spans over 300,000 clones, approximately 82% being singletons. The sequencing input was peripheral blood. These receptors originate from a woman in her forties or fifties with acute or convalescent COVID-19.

A single count supports this clone. The chain employs TRBV5-4 and TRBJ1-1; 8 bases fit TRBD1. V lost 0 bases, J lost 6 bases, and 7 bases stayed unmatched. This CDR3 comprises 15 residues. Looked up from germline, CDR1 is SGHNT and CDR2 is YYREEE (reference sequence). CDR3 sequence: CASSLDGQGGAEAFF. CDR3 nucleotide sequence: TGTGCCAGCAGCTTGGATGGACAGGGAGGGGCTGAAGCTTTCTTT.

This clone was counted between two and nine times. The chain uses TRBV7-9 and TRBJ2-1; 8 bases agree with TRBD2. The germline CDR1 and CDR2 sequences are SEHNR and FQNEAQ (reference sequence). Unmatched junction bases numbered 20, after V lost 7 bases and J lost 9 bases. This CDR3 is built from 17 residues. CDR3 sequence: CASTKSVAGSSKGEQFF. The CDR3 coding sequence is TGTGCCAGCACCAAAAGTGTAGCGGGGTCTTCCAAGGGTGAGCAGTTCTTC.

The chain recombines TRBV12-3 or TRBV12-4 with TRBJ1-5; no reliable D call. The length of the CDR3 is 13 residues. With 7 bases removed from V and 3 bases from J, the gap between germline ends came to 10 bases. For the CDR3, the DNA is TGTGCCAGCACCTCGGAGCCCAATCAGCCCCAGCATTTT. Amino acid sequence: CASTSEPNQPQHF.

V usage is TRBV4-1 and J usage is TRBJ1-3, with no clear D. V lost 0 bases and J 2 bases, leaving 8 bases between the germline ends. This CDR3 is 15 amino acids long. Germline CDR1 is MGHRA and CDR2 is YSYEKL. DNA for the CDR3: TGCGCCAGCAGCCAAGATGGCACCCCTGGAAACACCATATATTTT. The encoded protein is CASSQDGTPGNTIYF.

CDR3 protein: CAPTSVSYNEQFF. For the CDR3, the DNA is TGTGCCCCCACTAGCGTATCCTACAATGAGCAGTTCTTC. The chain employs TRBV12-3 or TRBV12-4 and TRBJ2-1; 7 bases fit TRBD2. V trimming: 11 bases; J trimming: 1 base; junction bases outside the gene matches: 5. The CDR3 contains 13 residues.

J is TRBJ2-7 and V is TRBV27; D possibly corresponds to TRBD2 (5 bases). The V and J ends lost 4 bases and 11 bases respectively, with 12 bases between them. The germline gives CDR1 MNHEY, CDR2 SMNVEV (reference sequence). The CDR3 is 11 residues long. For the CDR3, the DNA is TGTGCCAGCAGTTCCCCATCCGGGGAGTACTTC. Its protein is CASSSPSGEYF.

The genes are TRBV7-9 and TRBJ1-1; possible D gene TRBD1, 6 bases. This CDR3 spans 14 amino acids. Trimming cost V 3 bases and J 1 base, with 9 bases left between them. Germline V CDR1 and CDR2: SEHNR, FQNEAQ (reference sequence). The CDR3 DNA sequence: TGTGCCAGCAGCTTCAGGGGTGCGAACACTGAAGCTTTCTTT. It is translated as CASSFRGANTEAFF.

V usage is TRBV12-3 or TRBV12-4 and J usage is TRBJ1-1; D perhaps matches TRBD1 (5 bases). The CDR3 totals 13 residues. Trimming removed 4 bases from V and 8 bases from J, with 14 bases in between. The CDR3 spells CASSSGTGEEAFF. In DNA, the CDR3 is TGTGCCAGCAGTTCAGGGACTGGCGAAGAAGCTTTCTTT.

J is TRBJ2-7 and V is TRBV5-8, with 12 bases matching TRBD2. The CDR3 totals 15 residues. CDR1 and CDR2 from the germline V gene are SGHTS and YDEGEE. Trimming took 0 bases from V and 3 from J; bases not matched to a gene: 1. The CDR3 bases are TGTGCCAGCAGCTTGGGACTAGCGGGAGTCTACGAGCAGTACTTC. It encodes CASSLGLAGVYEQYF.

The chain links TRBV5-1 to TRBJ2-3, with no clear D. The CDR3 loop spans 13 amino acids. Germline assignment: CDR1 SGHRS and CDR2 YFSETQ. V shed 4 bases and J shed 0 bases, with 6 bases lying between them. The CDR3: CASSPYSTDTQYF. CDR3 nucleotide sequence: TGCGCCAGCAGCCCCTACAGCACAGATACGCAGTATTTT.

As DNA, the CDR3 is TGTGCCAGCAGCTTAGAGGGGCAGGGTGAGCAGTTCTTC. Its translation: CASSLEGQGEQFF. This chain connects TRBV11-2 to TRBJ2-1, with D tentatively TRBD1 (5 bases). CDR3 length equals 13 residues. The V and J ends lost 0 bases and 9 bases respectively, with 9 bases between them. Germline V gene data show CDR1 as SGHAT and CDR2 as FQNNGV. The variable domain in full, with the rest retrieved from reference TRBV11-2 and TRBJ2-1, is EAGVAQSPRYKIIEKRQSVAFWCNPISGHATLYWYQQILGQGPKLLIQFQNNGVVDDSQLPKDRFSAERLKGVDSTLKIQPAKLEDSAVYLCASSLEGQGEQFFGPGTRLTVL.

This sequence joins TRBV19 and TRBJ2-5; possibly TRBD2 for D (6 bases). The CDR3 contains 15 residues. Trimming pared 7 bases from V and 2 bases from J, leaving 17 bases between. Germline CDR1 and CDR2: LNHDA and SQIVND (reference sequence). CDR3 loop: CASTEGLGPQETQYF. For the CDR3, the DNA is TGTGCCAGTACCGAGGGACTCGGTCCTCAAGAGACCCAGTACTTC.

This chain joins TRBV28 and TRBJ1-6, with D possibly TRBD1 on 6 matching bases. Germline CDR1 reads MDHEN; CDR2 reads SYDVKM. Trimming took off 10 bases at V and 7 bases at J, with 11 bases between the two ends. CDR3 length equals 12 residues. The CDR3 loop reads CAIRQANSPLHF. The DNA for the CDR3 is TGTGCCATCCGACAGGCCAATTCACCCCTCCACTTT.

This sequence joins TRBV7-3 and TRBJ1-4; tentatively, D is TRBD1 (5 bases). Germline lookup yields CDR1 SGHTA and CDR2 FQGTGA. This CDR3 spans 13 amino acids. With 4 bases removed from V and 8 bases from J, the gap between germline ends came to 11 bases. The CDR3 sequence is CASSSRTREKLFF. The CDR3 DNA reads TGTGCCAGCAGCTCGAGGACACGGGAAAAACTGTTTTTT.

J is TRBJ1-1 and V is TRBV6-5, with D possibly matching TRBD1 (6 bases). This CDR3 has 14 amino acids. CDR1 is MNHEY and CDR2 is SVGAGI in the germline V gene. V shed 10 bases and J shed 2 bases, with 17 bases lying between them. The CDR3 DNA follows: TGTGCCATTGGGGGCCCCAATTATAACACTGAAGCTTTCTTT. It yields the protein CAIGGPNYNTEAFF.

The rearrangement links TRBV25-1 to TRBJ2-5, with 10 bases aligning to TRBD2. The germline V gene has CDR1 MGHDK and CDR2 SYGVNS. With 3 bases clipped from V and 1 base from J, the junction kept 5 bases outside the gene matches. The CDR3 is made up of 16 amino acids. CDR3 loop: CASSDGGLAPQETQYF. CDR3 DNA: TGTGCCAGCAGTGATGGGGGACTAGCGCCCCAAGAGACCCAGTACTTC.

This chain joins TRBV6-5 and TRBJ1-2; D remains unclear. The V and J ends lost 2 bases and 1 base respectively, with 5 bases between them. CDR1 is MNHEY, CDR2 SVGAGI, per germline. This CDR3 region has 13 residues. DNA of the CDR3: TGTGCCAGCAGTTACGCCGGTAACTATGGCTACACCTTC. It is translated as CASSYAGNYGYTF.